This T cell receptor (beta chain) was identified during a study of blood T cell repertoires in COVID-19. Looking at the study overall: The origin of the acute and convalescent COVID-19 samples was the United States, Italy and Spain.

Original handling: Using reference gene primer amplification, nucleated cell counts were estimated. The method was immunoSEQ multiplex PCR; TCRdb's version includes in-frame clones alone and lacks a portion of them. The DNA gave D and trimming, while V, J and clone size come from that table. The sample yields 9,500 to 15,000 clones, over 55% seen once. Enrolled during active infection, Seattle patients were then followed longitudinally. This TCR was sampled from a man aged 55 to 70 with COVID-19, enrolled during active disease. The sequenced sample consisted of peripheral blood.

This CDR3 reads CAWGNGGPNQPQHF. For the CDR3, the DNA is TGTGCCTGGGGTAACGGAGGGCCCAATCAGCCCCAGCATTTT. This rearrangement joins TRBV30 to TRBJ1-5; D is unclear. V was pared by 5 bases and J by 3 bases, with 14 bases between. This CDR3 region has 14 residues. Germline assignment: CDR1 GTSNPN and CDR2 SVGIG (reference sequence).